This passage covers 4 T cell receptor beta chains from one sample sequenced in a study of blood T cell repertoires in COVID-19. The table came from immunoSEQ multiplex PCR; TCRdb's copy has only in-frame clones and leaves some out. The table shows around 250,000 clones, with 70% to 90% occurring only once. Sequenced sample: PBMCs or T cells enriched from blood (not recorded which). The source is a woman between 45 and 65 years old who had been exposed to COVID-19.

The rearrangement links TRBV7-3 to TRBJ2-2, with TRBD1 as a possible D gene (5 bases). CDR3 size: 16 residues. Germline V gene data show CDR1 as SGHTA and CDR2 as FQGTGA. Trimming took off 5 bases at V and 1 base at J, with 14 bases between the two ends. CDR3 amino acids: CASSPLAGMNTGELFF. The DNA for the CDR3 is TGTGCCAGCAGCCCCCTGGCAGGGATGAACACCGGGGAGCTGTTTTTT. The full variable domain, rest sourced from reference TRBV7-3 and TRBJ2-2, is GAGVSQTPSNKVTEKGKYVELRCDPISGHTALYWYRQSLGQGPEFLIYFQGTGAADDSGLPNDRFFAVRPEGSVSTLKIQRTERGDSAVYLCASSPLAGMNTGELFFGEGSRLTVL.

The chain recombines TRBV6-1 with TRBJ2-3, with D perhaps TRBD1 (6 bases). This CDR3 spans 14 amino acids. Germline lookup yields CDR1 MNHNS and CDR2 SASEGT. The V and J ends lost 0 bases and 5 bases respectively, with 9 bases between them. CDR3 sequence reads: CASSEAGTIDTQYF. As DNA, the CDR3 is TGTGCCAGCAGTGAAGCAGGGACAATAGATACGCAGTATTTT.

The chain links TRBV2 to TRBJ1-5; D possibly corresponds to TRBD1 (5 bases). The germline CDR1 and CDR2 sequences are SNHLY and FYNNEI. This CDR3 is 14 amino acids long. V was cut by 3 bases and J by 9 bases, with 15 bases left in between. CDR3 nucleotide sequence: TGTGCCAGCAGTGACCGGCAGGGTCTAAGGCCCCAGCATTTT. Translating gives CASSDRQGLRPQHF. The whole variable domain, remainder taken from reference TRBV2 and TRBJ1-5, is EPEVTQTPSHQVTQMGQEVILRCVPISNHLYFYWYRQILGQKVEFLVSFYNNEISEKSEIFDDQFSVERPDGSNFTLKIRSTKLEDSAMYFCASSDRQGLRPQHFGDGTRLSIL.

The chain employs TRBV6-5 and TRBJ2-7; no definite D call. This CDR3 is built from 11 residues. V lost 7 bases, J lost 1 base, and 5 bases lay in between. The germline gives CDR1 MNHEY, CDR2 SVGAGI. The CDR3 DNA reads TGTGCCAGCACTCAGTCCTACGAGCAGTACTTC. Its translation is CASTQSYEQYF.